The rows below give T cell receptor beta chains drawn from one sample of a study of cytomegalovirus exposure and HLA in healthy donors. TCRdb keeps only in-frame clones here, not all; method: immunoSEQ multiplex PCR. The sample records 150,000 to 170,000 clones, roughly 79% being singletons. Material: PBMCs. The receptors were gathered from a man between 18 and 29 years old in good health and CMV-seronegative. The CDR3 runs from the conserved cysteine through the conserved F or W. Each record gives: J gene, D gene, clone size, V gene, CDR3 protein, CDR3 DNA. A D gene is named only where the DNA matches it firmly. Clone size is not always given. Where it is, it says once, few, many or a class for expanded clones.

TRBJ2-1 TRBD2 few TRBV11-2 CASSPGLAGSYNEQFF TGTGCCAGCAGTCCCGGACTAGCGGGCTCCTACAATGAGCAGTTCTTC
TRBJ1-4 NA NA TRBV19 CASSTPTGRPNEKLFF TGTGCCAGTAGTACCCCGACAGGTCGACCTAATGAAAAACTGTTTTTT
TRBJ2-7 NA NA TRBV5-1 CASSLLGGPYEQYF TGCGCCAGCAGCTTGCTCGGGGGGCCCTACGAGCAGTACTTC
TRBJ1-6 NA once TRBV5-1 CASSLDPGSNNSPLHF TGCGCCAGCAGCTTGGACCCGGGGTCCAATAATTCACCCCTCCACTTT
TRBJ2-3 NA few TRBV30 CAWSRRGSTDTQYF TGTGCCTGGAGCAGACGGGGGAGCACAGATACGCAGTATTTT
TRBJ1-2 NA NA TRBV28 CASSVQGLGYTF TGTGCCAGCAGTGTCCAGGGGCTCGGCTACACCTTC
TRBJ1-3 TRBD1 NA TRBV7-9 CASSLTPGGVGNTIYF TGTGCCAGCAGCCTAACCCCAGGGGGCGTAGGAAACACCATATATTTT
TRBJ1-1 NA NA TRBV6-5 CASRHGTTEAFF TGTGCCAGCAGACACGGGACAACTGAAGCTTTCTTT
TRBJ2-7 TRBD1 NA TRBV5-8 CASSYRGATYEQYF TGTGCCAGCAGCTACAGGGGGGCGACCTACGAGCAGTACTTC
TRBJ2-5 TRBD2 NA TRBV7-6 CASSPMGTSGQETQYF TGTGCCAGCAGCCCCATGGGGACTAGCGGGCAAGAGACCCAGTACTTC
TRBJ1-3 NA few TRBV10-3 CAIRQGNSGNTIYF TGTGCCATCAGACAGGGAAACTCTGGAAACACCATATATTTT
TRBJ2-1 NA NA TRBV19 CASSIPPTQADPRWVEQFF TGTGCCAGTAGTATCCCGCCGACCCAGGCAGACCCAAGATGGGTTGAGCAGTTCTTC
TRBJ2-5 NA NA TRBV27 CASSLRGGVAFFVETQYF TGTGCCAGCAGTTTAAGGGGGGGGGTAGCTTTTTTCGTCGAGACCCAGTACTTC
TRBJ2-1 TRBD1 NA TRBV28 CASRTGQGTLFSYNEQFF TGTGCCAGCAGGACGGGACAGGGGACCCTATTCTCCTACAATGAGCAGTTCTTC